One T cell receptor beta chain is described in this entry. Antigen: not known. The data stem from a study of T cells after yellow fever vaccination. Study-wide context: The SMART-Seq v4 Ultra Low Input method served to prepare the low-cell-number fractions. Broader study findings: Contamination of FACS-sorted repertoires by abundant clonotypes from the bulk population could occur. CD4 and CD8 compartments shared a small share of clonotypes, likely from convergent recombination. Once the booster was given, most primary-vaccination clones reappeared, at approximately 97% for CD4 and more than 85% for CD8.

MiXCR was run by TCRdb on the 5' RACE reads, yielding one entry per CDR3 protein. This sample carries hundreds of thousands of distinct CDR3 sequences, approximately 13% of them seen once, and the ten largest clones take over 11%. V lost 7 bases and J 4 bases, leaving 19 bases between the germline ends. CDR1 and CDR2 (germline): SGHKS, YYEKEE (reference sequence). The CDR3 spans 15 residues. The receptor was derived from a man aged 25-40 years who received the YFV17D yellow fever vaccine. The V call is TRBV5-5, the J call TRBJ2-3; a possible D gene is TRBD2 (6 bases). Sequenced here: PBMCs, sampled on the day of the yellow fever booster vaccination. The CDR3 loop reads CASANQAGSPDTQYF. The DNA for the CDR3 is TGTGCCAGCGCCAACCAGGCGGGATCGCCAGATACGCAGTATTTT.